The present entry profiles one T cell receptor beta chain with its context. The antigen is not known. The CDR3 totals 16 residues. Trimming stripped 1 base from V and 0 bases from J, with 10 bases between. Germline CDR1 reads MNHEY; CDR2 reads SMNVEV (reference sequence). The authors split each subset's genomic DNA evenly across several immunoSEQ plates. Method: immunoSEQ multiplex PCR; TCRdb's copy keeps in-frame clones and lacks some. This table holds roughly 1,800,000 clones, around 96% found once. The source of the sample is a study of shared clonotypes between healthy human individuals. About the study: Each donor's CD4 naive and CD4 memory cells filled three plates apiece, CD8 naive two, and CD8 memory one.

Cells designated naive CD8 were CD45RO-negative and were positively selected for CCR7, with terminally differentiated effector memory CD45RA+ cells excluded. Study findings and constraints: It was only blood that was sampled, and tissue repertoires likely differ. Naive subsets generally had larger estimated richness than memory subsets.

This rearrangement joins TRBV27 to TRBJ2-4, with D possibly matching TRBD1 (5 bases). Source material: naive CD8+ T cells sorted from blood. The receptor comes from a man younger than 30 in good health. CDR3 sequence: CASSLLSGLAKNIQYF. CDR3 DNA sequence: TGTGCCAGCAGTTTATTGTCAGGGCTAGCCAAAAACATTCAGTACTTC.